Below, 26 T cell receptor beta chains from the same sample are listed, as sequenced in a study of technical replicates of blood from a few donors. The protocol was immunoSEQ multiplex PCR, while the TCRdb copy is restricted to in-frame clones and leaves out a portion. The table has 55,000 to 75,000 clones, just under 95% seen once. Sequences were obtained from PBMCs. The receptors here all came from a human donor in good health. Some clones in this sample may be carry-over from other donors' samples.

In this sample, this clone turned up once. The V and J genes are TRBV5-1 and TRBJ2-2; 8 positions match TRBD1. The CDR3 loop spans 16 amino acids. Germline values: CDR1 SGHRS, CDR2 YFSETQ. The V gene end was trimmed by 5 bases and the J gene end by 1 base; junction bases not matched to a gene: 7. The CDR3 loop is CASRRGDRGNTGELFF. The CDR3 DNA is TGCGCCAGCAGAAGGGGTGACAGGGGGAACACCGGGGAGCTGTTTTTT. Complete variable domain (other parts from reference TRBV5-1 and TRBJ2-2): KAGVTQTPRYLIKTRGQQVTLSCSPISGHRSVSWYQQTPGQGLQFLFEYFSETQRNKGNFPGRFSGRQFSNSRSEMNVSTLELGDSALYLCASRRGDRGNTGELFFGEGSRLTVL.

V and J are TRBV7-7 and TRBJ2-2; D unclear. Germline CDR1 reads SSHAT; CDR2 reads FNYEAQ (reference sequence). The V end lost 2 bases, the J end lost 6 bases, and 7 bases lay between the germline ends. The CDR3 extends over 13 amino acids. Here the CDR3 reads CASSLIGAGELFF. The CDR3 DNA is TGTGCCAGCAGCTTAATCGGAGCCGGGGAGCTGTTTTTT. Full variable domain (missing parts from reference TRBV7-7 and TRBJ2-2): GAGVSQSPRYKVTKRGQDVTLRCDPISSHATLYWYQQALGQGPEFLTYFNYEAQPDKSGLPSDRFSAERPEGSISTLTIQRTEQRDSAMYRCASSLIGAGELFFGEGSRLTVL.

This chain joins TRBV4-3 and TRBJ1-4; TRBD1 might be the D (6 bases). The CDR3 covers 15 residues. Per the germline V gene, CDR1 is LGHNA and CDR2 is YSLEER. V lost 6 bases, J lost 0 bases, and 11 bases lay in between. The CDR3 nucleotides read TGCGCCAGCAGGCCGGACAGAGCAACTAATGAAAAACTGTTTTTT. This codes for CASRPDRATNEKLFF.

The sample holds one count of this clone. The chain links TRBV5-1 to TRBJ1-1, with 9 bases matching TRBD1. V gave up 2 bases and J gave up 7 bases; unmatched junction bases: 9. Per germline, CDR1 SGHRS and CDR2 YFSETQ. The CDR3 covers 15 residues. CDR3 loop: CASSFGDRVSNEAFF. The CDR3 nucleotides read TGCGCCAGCAGCTTCGGGGACAGGGTGTCCAATGAAGCTTTCTTT.

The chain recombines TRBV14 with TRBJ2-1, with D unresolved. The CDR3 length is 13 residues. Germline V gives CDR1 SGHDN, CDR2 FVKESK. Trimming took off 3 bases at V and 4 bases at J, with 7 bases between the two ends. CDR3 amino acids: CASSQAFYNEQFF. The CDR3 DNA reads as TGTGCCAGCAGCCAGGCTTTTTACAATGAGCAGTTCTTC.

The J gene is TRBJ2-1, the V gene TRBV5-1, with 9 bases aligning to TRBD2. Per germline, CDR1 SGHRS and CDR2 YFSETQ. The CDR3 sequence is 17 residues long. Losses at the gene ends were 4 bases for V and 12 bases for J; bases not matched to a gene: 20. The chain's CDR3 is CASSPLDKREVQLGQFF. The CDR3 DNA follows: TGCGCCAGCAGCCCCCTTGATAAGCGGGAGGTCCAGCTAGGGCAGTTCTTC.

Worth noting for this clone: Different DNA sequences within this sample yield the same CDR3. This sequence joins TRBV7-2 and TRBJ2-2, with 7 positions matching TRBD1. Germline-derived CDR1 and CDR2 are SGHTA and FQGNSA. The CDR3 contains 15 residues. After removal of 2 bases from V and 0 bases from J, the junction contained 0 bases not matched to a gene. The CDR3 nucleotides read TGTGCCAGCAGCTTACAGGGGGCGAACACCGGGGAGCTGTTTTTT. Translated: CASSLQGANTGELFF.

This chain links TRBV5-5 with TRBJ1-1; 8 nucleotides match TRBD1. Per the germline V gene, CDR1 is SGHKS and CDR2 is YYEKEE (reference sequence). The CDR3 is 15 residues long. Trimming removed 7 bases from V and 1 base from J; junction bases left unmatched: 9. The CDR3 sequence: CASSPPGTGNTEAFF. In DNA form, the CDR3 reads TGTGCCAGCTCACCCCCCGGGACAGGGAACACTGAAGCTTTCTTT.

This CDR3 reads CASDPRGQGKGYEQYF. CDR3 in DNA: TGTGCCAGCGACCCTAGGGGGCAGGGGAAGGGGTACGAGCAGTACTTC. The chain has TRBV11-3 and TRBJ2-7; 7 bases fit TRBD1. From germline, CDR1 is SGHNT and CDR2 YENEEA. Trimming cost V 8 bases and J 4 bases; bases outside gene matches: 17. The length of the CDR3 is 16 residues.

The CDR3 DNA reads TGTGCCAGCAGAAAACAGGGGGTCCGATCCTACGAGCAGTACTTC. This encodes CASRKQGVRSYEQYF. V is TRBV2 and J is TRBJ2-7; TRBD1 aligns across 8 bases. The CDR3 sequence is 15 residues long. Germline loops: CDR1 SNHLY, CDR2 FYNNEI. The J segment lost 1 base and the V segment lost 6 bases, leaving 8 bases of the junction unmatched.

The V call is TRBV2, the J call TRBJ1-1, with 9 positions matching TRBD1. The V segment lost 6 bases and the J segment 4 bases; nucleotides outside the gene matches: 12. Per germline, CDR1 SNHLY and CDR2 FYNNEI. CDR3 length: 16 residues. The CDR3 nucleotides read TGTGCCAGCAGGGCGGGGGGACAGGGTTCGGGCACTGAAGCTTTCTTT. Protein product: CASRAGGQGSGTEAFF.

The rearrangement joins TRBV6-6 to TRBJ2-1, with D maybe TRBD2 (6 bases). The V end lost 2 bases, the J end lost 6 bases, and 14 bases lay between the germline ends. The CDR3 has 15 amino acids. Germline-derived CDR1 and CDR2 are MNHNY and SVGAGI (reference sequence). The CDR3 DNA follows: TGTGCCAGCAGTTACGCGGGACTTTCGGCCAATGAGCAGTTCTTC. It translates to CASSYAGLSANEQFF.

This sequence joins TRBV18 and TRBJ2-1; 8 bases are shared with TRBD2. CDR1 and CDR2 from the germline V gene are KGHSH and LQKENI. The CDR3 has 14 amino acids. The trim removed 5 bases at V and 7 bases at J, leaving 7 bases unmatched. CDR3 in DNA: TGTGCCAGCTCAACGGGAGGGCCGGGTAATGAGCAGTTCTTC. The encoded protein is CASSTGGPGNEQFF.

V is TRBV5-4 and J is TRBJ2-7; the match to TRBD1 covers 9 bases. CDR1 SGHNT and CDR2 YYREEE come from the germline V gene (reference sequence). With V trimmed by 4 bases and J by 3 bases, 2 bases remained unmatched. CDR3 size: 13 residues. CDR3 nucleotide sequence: TGTGCCAGCAGCAGGGACAGGGACTACGAGCAGTACTTC. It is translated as CASSRDRDYEQYF.

The CDR3 region is CASSLVGGGVQPQHF. In nucleotides, the CDR3 is TGTGCCAGCAGCTTGGTTGGAGGGGGCGTTCAGCCCCAGCATTTT. This sequence joins TRBV5-8 and TRBJ1-5, with TRBD1 identical over 7 bases. Germline values: CDR1 SGHTS, CDR2 YDEGEE. V was pared by 0 bases and J by 6 bases, with 6 bases of the junction left unmatched. The CDR3 length is 15 residues.

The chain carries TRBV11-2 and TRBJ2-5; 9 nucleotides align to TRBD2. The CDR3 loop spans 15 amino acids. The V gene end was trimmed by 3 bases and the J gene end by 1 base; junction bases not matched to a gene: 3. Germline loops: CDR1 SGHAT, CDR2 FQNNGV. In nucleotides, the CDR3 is TGTGCCAGCAGCTTTAATAGCGGGAGCCAAGAGACCCAGTACTTC. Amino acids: CASSFNSGSQETQYF.

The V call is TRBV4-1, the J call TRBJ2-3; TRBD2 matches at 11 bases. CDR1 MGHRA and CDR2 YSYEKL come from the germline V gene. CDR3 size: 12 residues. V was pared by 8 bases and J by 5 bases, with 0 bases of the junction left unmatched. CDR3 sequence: CASGLAGDTQYF. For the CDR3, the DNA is TGCGCCAGCGGACTAGCGGGAGATACGCAGTATTTT.

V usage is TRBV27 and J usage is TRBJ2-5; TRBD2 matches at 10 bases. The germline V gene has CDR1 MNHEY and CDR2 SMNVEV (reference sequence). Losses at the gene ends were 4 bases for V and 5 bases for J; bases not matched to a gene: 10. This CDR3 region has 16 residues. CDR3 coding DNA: TGTGCCAGCAGTTCTAAGCGGGGGGGCAGGCTTGAGACCCAGTACTTC. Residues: CASSSKRGGRLETQYF.

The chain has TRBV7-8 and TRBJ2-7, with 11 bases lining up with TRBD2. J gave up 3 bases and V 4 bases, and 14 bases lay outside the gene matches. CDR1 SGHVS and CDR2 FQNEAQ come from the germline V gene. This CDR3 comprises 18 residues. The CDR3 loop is CASSSKTGTSGLIYEQYF. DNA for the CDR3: TGTGCCAGCAGCTCAAAGACCGGGACTAGCGGACTTATCTACGAGCAGTACTTC.

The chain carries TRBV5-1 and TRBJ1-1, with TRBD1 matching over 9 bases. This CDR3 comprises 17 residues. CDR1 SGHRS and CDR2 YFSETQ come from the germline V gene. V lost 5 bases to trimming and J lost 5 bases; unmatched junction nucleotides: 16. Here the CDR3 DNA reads TGCGCCAGCAGGGATCCGAAAACAGGGGGCGGTGGGACTGAAGCTTTCTTT. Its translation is CASRDPKTGGGGTEAFF.

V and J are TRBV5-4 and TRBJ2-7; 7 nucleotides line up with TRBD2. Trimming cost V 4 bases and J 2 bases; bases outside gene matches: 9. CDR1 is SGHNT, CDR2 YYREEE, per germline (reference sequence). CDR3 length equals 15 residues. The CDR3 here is CASSDPSGATYEQYF. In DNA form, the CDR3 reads TGTGCCAGCAGCGATCCGAGCGGGGCTACCTACGAGCAGTACTTC.

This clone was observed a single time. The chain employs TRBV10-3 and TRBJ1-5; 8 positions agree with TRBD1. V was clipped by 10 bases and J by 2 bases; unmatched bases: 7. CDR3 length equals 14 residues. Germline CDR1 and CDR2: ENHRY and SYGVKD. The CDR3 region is CATKDRAGNQPQHF. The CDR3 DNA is TGTGCCACAAAGGACAGGGCGGGCAATCAGCCCCAGCATTTT.

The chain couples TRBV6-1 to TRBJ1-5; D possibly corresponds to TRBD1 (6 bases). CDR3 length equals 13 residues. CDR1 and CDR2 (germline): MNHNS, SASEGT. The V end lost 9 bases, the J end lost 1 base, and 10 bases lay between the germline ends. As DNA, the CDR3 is TGTGCCAGTATGGGGACAAGCAATCAGCCCCAGCATTTT. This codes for CASMGTSNQPQHF.

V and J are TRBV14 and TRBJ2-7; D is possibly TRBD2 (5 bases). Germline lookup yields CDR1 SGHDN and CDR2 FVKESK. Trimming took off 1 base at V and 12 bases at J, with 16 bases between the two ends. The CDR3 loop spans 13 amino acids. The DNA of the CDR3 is TGTGCCAGCAGCCAAGTAGTTGAGCGTGGACTGTACTTC. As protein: CASSQVVERGLYF.

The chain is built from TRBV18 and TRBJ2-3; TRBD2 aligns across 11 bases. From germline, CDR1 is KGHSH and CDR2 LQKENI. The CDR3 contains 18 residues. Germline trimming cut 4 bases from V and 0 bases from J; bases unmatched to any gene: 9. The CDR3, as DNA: TGTGCCAGCTCACGCGGGACTAGCGGACCAGCTAGCACAGATACGCAGTATTTT. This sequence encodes CASSRGTSGPASTDTQYF.

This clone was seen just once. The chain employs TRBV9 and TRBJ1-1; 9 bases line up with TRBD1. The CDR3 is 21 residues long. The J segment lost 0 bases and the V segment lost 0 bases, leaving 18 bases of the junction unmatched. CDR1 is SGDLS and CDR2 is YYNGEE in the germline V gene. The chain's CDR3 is CASSVACVPGQGRVMNTEAFF. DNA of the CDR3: TGTGCCAGCAGCGTAGCTTGTGTCCCGGGACAGGGAAGAGTCATGAACACTGAAGCTTTCTTT.